This T cell receptor (beta chain) appears in the sequencing data of a study of control samples from healthy donors and cancer patients. Trimming took off 4 bases at V and 3 bases at J, with 12 bases between the two ends. The CDR3 runs to 14 residues. The germline CDR1 and CDR2 sequences are SGHTA and FQGTGA. Sequencing was performed with immunoSEQ multiplex PCR; in TCRdb, only in-frame clones are kept and a portion is missing. The sample holds approximately 70,000 clones, roughly 86% seen once. The V call is TRBV7-3, the J call TRBJ1-1, with D tentatively TRBD1 (6 bases). The sequenced sample consisted of PBMCs. The sequence derives from a man aged 55 to 70 with lung cancer. CDR3 region: CASSSYQGYTEAFF. The DNA of the CDR3 is TGTGCCAGCAGCTCCTACCAGGGGTACACTGAAGCTTTCTTT.